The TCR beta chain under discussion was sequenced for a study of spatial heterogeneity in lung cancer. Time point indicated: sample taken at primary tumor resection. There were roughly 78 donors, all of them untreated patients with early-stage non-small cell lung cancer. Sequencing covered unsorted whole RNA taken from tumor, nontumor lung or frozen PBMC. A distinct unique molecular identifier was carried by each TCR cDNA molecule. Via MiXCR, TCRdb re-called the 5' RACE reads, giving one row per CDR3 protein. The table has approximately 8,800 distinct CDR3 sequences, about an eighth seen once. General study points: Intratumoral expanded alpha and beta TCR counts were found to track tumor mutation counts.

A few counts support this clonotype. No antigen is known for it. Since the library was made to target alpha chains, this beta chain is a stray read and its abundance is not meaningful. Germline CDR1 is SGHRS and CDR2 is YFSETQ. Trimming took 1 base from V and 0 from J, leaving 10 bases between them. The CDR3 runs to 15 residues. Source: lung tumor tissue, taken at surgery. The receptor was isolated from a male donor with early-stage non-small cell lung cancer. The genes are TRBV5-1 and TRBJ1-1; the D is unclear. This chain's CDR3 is CASSLWAALNTEAFF. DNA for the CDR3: TGCGCCAGCAGCTTGTGGGCGGCACTGAACACTGAAGCTTTCTTT.